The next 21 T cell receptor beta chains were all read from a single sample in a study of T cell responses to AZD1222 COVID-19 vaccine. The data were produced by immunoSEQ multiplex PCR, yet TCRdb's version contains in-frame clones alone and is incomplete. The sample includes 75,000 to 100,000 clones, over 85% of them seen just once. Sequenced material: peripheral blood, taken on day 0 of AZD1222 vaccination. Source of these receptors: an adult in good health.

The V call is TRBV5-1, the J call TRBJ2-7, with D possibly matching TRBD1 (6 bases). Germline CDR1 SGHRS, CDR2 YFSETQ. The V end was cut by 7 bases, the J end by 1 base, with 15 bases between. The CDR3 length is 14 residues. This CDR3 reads CASRKETGSYEQYF. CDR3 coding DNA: TGCGCCAGCCGAAAAGAGACAGGATCCTACGAGCAGTACTTC. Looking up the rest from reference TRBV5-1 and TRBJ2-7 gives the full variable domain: KAGVTQTPRYLIKTRGQQVTLSCSPISGHRSVSWYQQTPGQGLQFLFEYFSETQRNKGNFPGRFSGRQFSNSRSEMNVSTLELGDSALYLCASRKETGSYEQYFGPGTRLTVT.

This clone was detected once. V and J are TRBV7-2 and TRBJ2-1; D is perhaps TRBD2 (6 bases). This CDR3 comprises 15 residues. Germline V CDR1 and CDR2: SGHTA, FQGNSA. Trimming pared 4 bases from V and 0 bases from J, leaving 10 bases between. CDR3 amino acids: CASSWDSSSYNEQFF. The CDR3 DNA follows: TGTGCCAGCAGCTGGGACTCGAGCTCCTACAATGAGCAGTTCTTC.

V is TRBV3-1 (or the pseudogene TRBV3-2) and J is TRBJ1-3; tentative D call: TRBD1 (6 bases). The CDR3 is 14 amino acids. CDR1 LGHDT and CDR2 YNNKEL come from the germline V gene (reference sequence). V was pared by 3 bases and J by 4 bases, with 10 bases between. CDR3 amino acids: CASSHTGYGNTIYF. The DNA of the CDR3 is TGTGCCAGCAGCCATACAGGGTACGGAAACACCATATATTTT.

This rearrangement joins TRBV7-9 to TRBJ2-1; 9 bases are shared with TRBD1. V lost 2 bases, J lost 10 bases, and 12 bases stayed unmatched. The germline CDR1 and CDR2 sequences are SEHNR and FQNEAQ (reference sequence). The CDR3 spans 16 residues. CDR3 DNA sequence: TGTGCCAGCAGCTTACAGGCATTACAGGGGGCCGGGGAGCAGTTCTTC. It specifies CASSLQALQGAGEQFF.

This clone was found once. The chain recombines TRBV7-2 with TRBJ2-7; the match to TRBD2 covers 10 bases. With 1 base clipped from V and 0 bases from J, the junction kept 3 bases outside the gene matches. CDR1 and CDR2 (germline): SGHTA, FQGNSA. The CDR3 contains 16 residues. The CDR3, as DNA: TGTGCCAGCAGCTTAGAGGGGACTAGCGTCTCCTACGAGCAGTACTTC. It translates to CASSLEGTSVSYEQYF.

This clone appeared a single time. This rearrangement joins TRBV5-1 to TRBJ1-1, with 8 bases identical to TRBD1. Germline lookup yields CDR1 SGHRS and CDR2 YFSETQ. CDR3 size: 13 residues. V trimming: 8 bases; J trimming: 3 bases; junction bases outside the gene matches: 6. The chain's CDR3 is CASKTGEYTEAFF. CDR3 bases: TGCGCCAGTAAGACAGGGGAGTACACTGAAGCTTTCTTT.

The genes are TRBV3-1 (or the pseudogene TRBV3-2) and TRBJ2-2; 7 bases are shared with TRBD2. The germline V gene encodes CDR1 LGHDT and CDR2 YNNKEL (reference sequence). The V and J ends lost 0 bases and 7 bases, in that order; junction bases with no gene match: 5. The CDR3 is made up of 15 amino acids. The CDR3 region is CASSQDGRGGGELFF. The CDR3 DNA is TGTGCCAGCAGCCAAGATGGGAGGGGTGGCGGGGAGCTGTTTTTT.

The CDR3 DNA reads as TGCGCCAGCAGCCTCGGGTCGCGTCAAGCTAATGAAAAACTGTTTTTT. Translated, it gives CASSLGSRQANEKLFF. This chain links TRBV4-1 with TRBJ1-4; D call uncertain. The CDR3 is 16 residues long. Germline V CDR1 and CDR2: MGHRA, YSYEKL. Trimming pared 4 bases from V and 3 bases from J, leaving 15 bases between.

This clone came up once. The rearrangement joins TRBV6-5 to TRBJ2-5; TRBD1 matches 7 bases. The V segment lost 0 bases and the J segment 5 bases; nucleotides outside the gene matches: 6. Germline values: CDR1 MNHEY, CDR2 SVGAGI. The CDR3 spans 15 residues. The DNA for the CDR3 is TGTGCCAGCAGTTACTCGACAGGGTTCAAGGAGACCCAGTACTTC. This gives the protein CASSYSTGFKETQYF.

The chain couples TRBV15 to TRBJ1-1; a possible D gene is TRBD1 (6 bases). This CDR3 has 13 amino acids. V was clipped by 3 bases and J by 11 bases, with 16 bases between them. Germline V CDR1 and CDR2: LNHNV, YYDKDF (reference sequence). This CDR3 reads CATSRVTGSDAFF. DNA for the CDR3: TGTGCCACCAGCAGGGTTACAGGGTCGGACGCTTTCTTT.

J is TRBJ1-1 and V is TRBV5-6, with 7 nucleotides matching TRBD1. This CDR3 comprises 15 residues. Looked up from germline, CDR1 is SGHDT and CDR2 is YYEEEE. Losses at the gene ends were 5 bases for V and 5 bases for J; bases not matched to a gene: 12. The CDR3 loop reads CASRSLGVRGTEAFF. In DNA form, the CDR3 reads TGTGCCAGCAGAAGCTTGGGTGTCAGGGGGACTGAAGCTTTCTTT.

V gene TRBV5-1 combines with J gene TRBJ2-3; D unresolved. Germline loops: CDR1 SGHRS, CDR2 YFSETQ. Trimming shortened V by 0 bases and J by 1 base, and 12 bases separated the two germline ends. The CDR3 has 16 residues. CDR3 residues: CASSLASVSRTDTQYF. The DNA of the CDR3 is TGCGCCAGCAGCTTGGCCTCTGTATCCCGCACAGATACGCAGTATTTT.

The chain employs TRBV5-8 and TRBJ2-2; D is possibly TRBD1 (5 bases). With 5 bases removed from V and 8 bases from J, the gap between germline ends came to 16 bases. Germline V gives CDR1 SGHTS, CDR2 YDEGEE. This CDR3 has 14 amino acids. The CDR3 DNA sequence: TGTGCCAGCAGTAATGACAGAGTATTGGGGGAGCTGTTTTTT. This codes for CASSNDRVLGELFF.

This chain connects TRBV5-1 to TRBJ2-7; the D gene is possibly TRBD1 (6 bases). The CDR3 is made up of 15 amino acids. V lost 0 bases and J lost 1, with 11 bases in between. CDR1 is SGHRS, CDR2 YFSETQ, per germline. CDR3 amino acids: CASSLGPGESYEQYF. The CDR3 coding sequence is TGCGCCAGCAGCTTGGGTCCAGGGGAGTCCTACGAGCAGTACTTC.

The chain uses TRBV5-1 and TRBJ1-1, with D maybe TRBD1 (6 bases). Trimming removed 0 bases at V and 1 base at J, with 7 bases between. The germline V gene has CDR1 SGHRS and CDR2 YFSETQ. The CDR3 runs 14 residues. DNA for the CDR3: TGCGCCAGCAGCTTGGACAGGGCGAACACTGAAGCTTTCTTT. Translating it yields CASSLDRANTEAFF.

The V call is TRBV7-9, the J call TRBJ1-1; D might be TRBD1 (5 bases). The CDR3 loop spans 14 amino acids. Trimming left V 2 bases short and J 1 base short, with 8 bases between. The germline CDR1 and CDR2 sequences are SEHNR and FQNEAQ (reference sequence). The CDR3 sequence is CASSLSGGNTEAFF. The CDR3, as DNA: TGTGCCAGCAGCTTAAGTGGGGGGAACACTGAAGCTTTCTTT.

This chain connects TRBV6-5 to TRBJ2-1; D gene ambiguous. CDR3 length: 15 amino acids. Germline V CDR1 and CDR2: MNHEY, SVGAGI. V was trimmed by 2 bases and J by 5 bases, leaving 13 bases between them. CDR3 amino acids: CASSYANGPNNEQFF. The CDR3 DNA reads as TGTGCCAGCAGTTACGCTAACGGGCCCAACAATGAGCAGTTCTTC.

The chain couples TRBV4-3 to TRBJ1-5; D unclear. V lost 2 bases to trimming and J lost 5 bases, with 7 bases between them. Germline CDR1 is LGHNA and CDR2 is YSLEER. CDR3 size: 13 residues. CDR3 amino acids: CASSQQRYQPQHF. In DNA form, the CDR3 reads TGCGCCAGCAGCCAACAGAGATATCAGCCCCAGCATTTT.

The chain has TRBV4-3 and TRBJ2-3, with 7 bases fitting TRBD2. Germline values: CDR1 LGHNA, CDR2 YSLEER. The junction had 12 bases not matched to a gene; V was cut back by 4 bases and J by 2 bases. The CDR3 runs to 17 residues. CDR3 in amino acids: CASSLGGGSSSTDTQYF. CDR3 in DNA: TGCGCCAGCAGCCTCGGCGGGGGTTCTAGTTCCACAGATACGCAGTATTTT.

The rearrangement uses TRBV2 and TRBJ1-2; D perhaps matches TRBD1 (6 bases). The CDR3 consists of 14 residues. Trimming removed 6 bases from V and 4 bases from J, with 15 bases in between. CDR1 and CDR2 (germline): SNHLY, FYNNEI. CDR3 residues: CASSKEQGSYGYTF. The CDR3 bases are TGTGCCAGCAGCAAGGAACAGGGCAGCTATGGCTACACCTTC.

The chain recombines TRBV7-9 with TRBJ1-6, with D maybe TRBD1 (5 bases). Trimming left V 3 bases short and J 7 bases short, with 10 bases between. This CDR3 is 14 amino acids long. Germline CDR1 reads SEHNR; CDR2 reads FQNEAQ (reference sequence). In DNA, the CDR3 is TGTGCCAGCAGCTTTATGGAGGGGAATTCACCCCTCCACTTT. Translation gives CASSFMEGNSPLHF. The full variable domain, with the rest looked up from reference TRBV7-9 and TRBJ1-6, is DTGVSQNPRHKITKRGQNVTFRCDPISEHNRLYWYRQTLGQGPEFLTYFQNEAQLEKSRLLSDRFSAERPKGSFSTLEIQRTEQGDSAMYLCASSFMEGNSPLHFGNGTRLTVT.